Listed below are T cell receptor beta chains from one sample, sequenced in a study of post-analysis software for immune sequencing data. One entry per CDR3 protein results from TCRdb running MiXCR on the PCR reads. The table shows around 700,000 distinct CDR3 sequences, with approximately 60% occurring only once. Sequencing used blood. The receptors were gathered from a girl aged 2-9 years with multiple sclerosis. CDR3s include the opening cysteine and the closing phenylalanine or tryptophan. A D gene is named only where the DNA matches it firmly. Only some rows state a clone size, as once, few, many or a class for expanded clones.

j_gene	abundance	v_gene	d_gene	len	CDR3nt	CDR3aa
TRBJ1-1	-	TRBV5-1	-	13	TGCGCCAGCAGCCCTTTGACCCCCACTGAAGCTTTCTTT	CASSPLTPTEAFF
TRBJ2-1	-	TRBV5-4	-	17	TGTGCCAGCAGCTTGGGGCCTGCCAGCGCCGCAAACAATGAGCAGTTCTTC	CASSLGPASAANNEQFF
TRBJ1-2	-	TRBV12-3/TRBV12-4	-	13	TGTGCCAGCAGTTTGGACAGCAGGCATGGCTACACCTTC	CASSLDSRHGYTF
TRBJ2-3	-	TRBV5-1	TRBD1	16	TGCGCCAGCAGCTTATACCGGGACAGGGAATCAGATACGCAGTATTTT	CASSLYRDRESDTQYF
TRBJ2-1	-	TRBV7-3	TRBD2	15	TGTGCCAGCAGCGCCGTAGCGGGCCCCTACAATGAGCAGTTCTTC	CASSAVAGPYNEQFF
TRBJ1-1	-	TRBV6-4	-	13	TGTGCCAGCAGGAGCAGAACGAACACTGAAGCTTTCTTT	CASRSRTNTEAFF
TRBJ2-6	-	TRBV11-2	TRBD2	17	TGTGCCAGCAGCTCATCTCCGGGAGGACTTGGGGCCAACGTCCTGACTTTC	CASSSSPGGLGANVLTF
TRBJ2-3	few	TRBV5-1	-	14	TGCGCCAGCAGCCTCAGGGGTTACACAGATACGCAGTATTTT	CASSLRGYTDTQYF
TRBJ2-5	few	TRBV30	TRBD1	15	TGTGCCTGGAGGGGCGGGACAGGGCCTCAAGAGACCCAGTACTTC	CAWRGGTGPQETQYF
TRBJ2-5	-	TRBV29-1	TRBD1	17	TGCAGCGTTGAAGGCGGACAGGGGGAAGTCTTGGGGGAGACCCAGTACTTC	CSVEGGQGEVLGETQYF
TRBJ2-7	few	TRBV20-1	TRBD2	14	TGCAGTGCTATGGGGACTAGCGCAAGCTACGAGCAGTACTTC	CSAMGTSASYEQYF
TRBJ2-2	-	TRBV5-1	-	10	TGCGCCAGCAATGACGGGGAGCTGTTTTTT	CASNDGELFF
TRBJ1-5	few	TRBV20-1	-	14	TGCAGTGCTAGAGGTCGGGCCCTCCAGCAGCCCCAGCATTTT	CSARGRALQQPQHF
TRBJ2-1	-	TRBV27	-	15	TGTGCCAGCAGTCCGTCCCTAGTGGGGGGAAATGAGCAGTTCTTC	CASSPSLVGGNEQFF
TRBJ1-1	-	TRBV11-2	-	17	TGTGCCAGCAGCTCGAATCCCGGGGCCCCAATGAACACTGAAGCCTTCTTT	CASSSNPGAPMNTEAFF
TRBJ2-1	-	TRBV5-1	TRBD1	14	TGCGCCAGCAGCGAGGGACAGGTGGTCCGTGAGCAGTTCTTC	CASSEGQVVREQFF
TRBJ2-5	-	TRBV6-1	TRBD2	17	TGTGCCAGCAGTGAAGCTGGAAGCGGGGGGGTCCAAGAGACCCAGTACTTC	CASSEAGSGGVQETQYF
TRBJ1-2	-	TRBV20-1	-	10	TGCAGTGCTAGGGGGAGCGGCTACACCTTC	CSARGSGYTF